The clone carrying this TCR beta chain was detected a few times. The data are from a study of CD8 T cells in ankylosing spondylitis. One entry per CDR3 protein results from TCRdb running MiXCR on the 5' RACE reads. The data hold about 150,000 distinct CDR3 sequences, with about 32% observed a single time. Sample: synovial fluid, either unsorted or a sorted T cell fraction (not recorded which). The receptor's source is a male donor with ankylosing spondylitis.

In DNA, the CDR3 is TGTGCCGGCGGGGCGACGGTCGGGGAGCTGTTTTTT. Protein sequence: CAGGATVGELFF. The gene calls are TRBV7-9 and TRBJ2-2; D may be TRBD2 (6 bases). The germline CDR1 and CDR2 sequences are SEHNR and FQNEAQ (reference sequence). Trimming took off 11 bases at V and 7 bases at J, with 14 bases between the two ends. The CDR3 length is 12 residues.